The 4 T cell receptor beta chains given below trace back to one sample, sequenced in a study of cytomegalovirus exposure and HLA in healthy donors. 60 Vbeta and 13 Jbeta primers were used in PCR. Assay: immunoSEQ multiplex PCR; the TCRdb copy retains only in-frame clones and omits some. The repertoire holds fewer than 120,000 clones, with 65% to 85% as singletons. Input material: PBMCs. These receptors were obtained from a man aged 25 to 40 in good health and CMV-seropositive.

The gene calls are TRBV2 and TRBJ1-5; 9 bases map to TRBD1. The V and J ends lost 2 bases and 2 bases, in that order; junction bases with no gene match: 7. The CDR3 is 17 amino acids. Germline lookup yields CDR1 SNHLY and CDR2 FYNNEI. This CDR3 is CASSEPDRGKGNQPQHF. The CDR3 nucleotides read TGTGCCAGCAGTGAACCGGACAGGGGCAAAGGCAATCAGCCCCAGCATTTT.

V gene TRBV19 combines with J gene TRBJ2-7; 8 bases match TRBD1. Looked up from germline, CDR1 is LNHDA and CDR2 is SQIVND (reference sequence). The CDR3 spans 16 residues. Trimming took 5 bases from V and 7 from J; bases not matched to a gene: 16. CDR3 sequence: CASSPLPGQGTREQYF. The CDR3 DNA reads TGTGCCAGTAGTCCCCTCCCCGGACAGGGAACGAGGGAGCAGTACTTC.

This sequence joins TRBV5-6 and TRBJ1-5; TRBD1 aligns across 10 bases. V gave up 2 bases and J gave up 3 bases; unmatched junction bases: 5. Germline lookup yields CDR1 SGHDT and CDR2 YYEEEE. This CDR3 comprises 16 residues. CDR3 residues: CASSFGTGVYNQPQHF. The CDR3 bases are TGTGCCAGCAGCTTCGGGACAGGGGTTTACAATCAGCCCCAGCATTTT.

This clone occurred a few times. V and J are TRBV7-9 and TRBJ2-7; the match to TRBD1 covers 8 bases. J gave up 3 bases and V 10 bases, and 11 bases lay outside the gene matches. The germline gives CDR1 SEHNR, CDR2 FQNEAQ (reference sequence). This CDR3 contains 14 residues. The CDR3 loop is CATNDGQGFYEQYF. CDR3 bases: TGTGCCACCAATGACGGACAGGGCTTCTACGAGCAGTACTTC.